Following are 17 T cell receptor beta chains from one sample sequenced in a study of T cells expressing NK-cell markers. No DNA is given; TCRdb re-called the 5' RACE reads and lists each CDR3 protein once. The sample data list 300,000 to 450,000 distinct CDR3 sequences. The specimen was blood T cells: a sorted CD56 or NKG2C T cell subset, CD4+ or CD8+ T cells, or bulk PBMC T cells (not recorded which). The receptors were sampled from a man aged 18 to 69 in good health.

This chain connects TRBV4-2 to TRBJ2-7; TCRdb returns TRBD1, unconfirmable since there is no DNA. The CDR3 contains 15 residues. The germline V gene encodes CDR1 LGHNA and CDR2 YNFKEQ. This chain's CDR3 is CASSQDSRGNYEQYF.

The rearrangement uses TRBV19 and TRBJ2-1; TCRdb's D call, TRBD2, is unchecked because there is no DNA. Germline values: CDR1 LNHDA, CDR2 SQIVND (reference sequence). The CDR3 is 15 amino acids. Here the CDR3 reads CASSFGRGSYNEQFF.

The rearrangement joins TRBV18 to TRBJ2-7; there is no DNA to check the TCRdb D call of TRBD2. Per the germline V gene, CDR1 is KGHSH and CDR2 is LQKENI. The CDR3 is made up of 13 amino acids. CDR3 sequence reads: CASSPGTSREQYF.

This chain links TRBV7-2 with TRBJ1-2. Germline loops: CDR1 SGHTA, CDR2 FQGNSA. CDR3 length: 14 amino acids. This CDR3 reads CASSLQPGDYGYTF.

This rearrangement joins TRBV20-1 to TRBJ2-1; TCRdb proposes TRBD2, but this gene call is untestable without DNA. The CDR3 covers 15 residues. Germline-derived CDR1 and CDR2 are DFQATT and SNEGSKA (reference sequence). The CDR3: CSANTLAGLYNEQFF.

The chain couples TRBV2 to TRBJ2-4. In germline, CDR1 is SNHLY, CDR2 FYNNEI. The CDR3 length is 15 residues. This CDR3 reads CASSEGWGNQNIQYF.

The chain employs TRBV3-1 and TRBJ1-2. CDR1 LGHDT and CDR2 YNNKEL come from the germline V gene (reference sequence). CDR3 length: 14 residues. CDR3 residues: CASSHFGNTAGYTF. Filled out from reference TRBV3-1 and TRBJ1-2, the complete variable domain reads DTAVSQTPKYLVTQMGNDKSIKCEQNLGHDTMYWYKQDSKKFLKIMFSYNNKELIINETVPNRFSPKSPDKAHLNLHINSLELGDSAVYFCASSHFGNTAGYTFGSGTRLTVV.

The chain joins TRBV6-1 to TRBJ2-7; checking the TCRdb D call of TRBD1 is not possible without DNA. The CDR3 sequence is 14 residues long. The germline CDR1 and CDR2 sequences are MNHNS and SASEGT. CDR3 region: CASRDRGRGYEQYF.

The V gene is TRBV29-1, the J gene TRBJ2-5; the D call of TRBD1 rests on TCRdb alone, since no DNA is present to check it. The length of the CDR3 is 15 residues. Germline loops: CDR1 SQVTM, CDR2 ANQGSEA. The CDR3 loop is CSVEPDRVRQETQYF.

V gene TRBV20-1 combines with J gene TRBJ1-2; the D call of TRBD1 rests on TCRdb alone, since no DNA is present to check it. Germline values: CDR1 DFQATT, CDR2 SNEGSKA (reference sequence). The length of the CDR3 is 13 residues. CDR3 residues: CSAGQGVGYGYTF.

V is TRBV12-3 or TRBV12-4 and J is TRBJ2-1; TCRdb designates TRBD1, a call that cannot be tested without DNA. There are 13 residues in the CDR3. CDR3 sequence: CASSMQTRGEQFF.

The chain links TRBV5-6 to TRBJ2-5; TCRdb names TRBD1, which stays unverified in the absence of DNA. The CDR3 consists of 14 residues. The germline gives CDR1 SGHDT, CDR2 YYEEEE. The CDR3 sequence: CASSTPDGSETQYF.

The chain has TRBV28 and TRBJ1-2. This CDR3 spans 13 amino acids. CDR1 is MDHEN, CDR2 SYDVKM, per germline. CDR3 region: CASSFDGADGYTF.

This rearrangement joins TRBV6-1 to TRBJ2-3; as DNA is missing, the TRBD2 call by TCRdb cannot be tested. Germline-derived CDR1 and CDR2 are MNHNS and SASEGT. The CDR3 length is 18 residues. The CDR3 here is CASSEGMRAASSTDTQYF.

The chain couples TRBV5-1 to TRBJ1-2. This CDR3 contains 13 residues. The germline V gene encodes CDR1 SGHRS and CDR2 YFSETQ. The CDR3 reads CASSVDGNYGYTF.

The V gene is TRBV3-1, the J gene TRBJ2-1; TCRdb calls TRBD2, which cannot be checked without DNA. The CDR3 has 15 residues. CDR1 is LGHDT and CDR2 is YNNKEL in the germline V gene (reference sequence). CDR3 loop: CASSQPGSGVQEQFF.

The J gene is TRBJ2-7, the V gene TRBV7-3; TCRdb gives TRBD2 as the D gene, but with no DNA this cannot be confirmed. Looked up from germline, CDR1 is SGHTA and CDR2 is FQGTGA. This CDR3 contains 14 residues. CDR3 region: CASSSGPESSEQYF. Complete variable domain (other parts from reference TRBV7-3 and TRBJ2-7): GAGVSQTPSNKVTEKGKYVELRCDPISGHTALYWYRQSLGQGPEFLIYFQGTGAADDSGLPNDRFFAVRPEGSVSTLKIQRTERGDSAVYLCASSSGPESSEQYFGPGTRLTVT.